The rows below give T cell receptor beta chains drawn from one sample of a study of blood T cell repertoires in COVID-19. The table came from immunoSEQ multiplex PCR; TCRdb's copy has only in-frame clones and leaves some out. This sample has 150,000 to 200,000 clones, with approximately 79% found just once. Sample: peripheral blood. All receptors derive from a man aged 55-75 years with active or convalescent COVID-19. Each CDR3 is given with its conserved first and last residue. The D gene is left open where the match is weak.

v_call	j_call	d_call	cdr3_aa	cdr3_nt
TRBV5-1	TRBJ2-3	TRBD1	CASSTDRENTQYF	TGCGCCAGCAGCACGGACAGGGAGAATACGCAGTATTTT
TRBV5-6	TRBJ1-3	TRBD1	CASVAGDRVHTIYF	TGTGCCAGCGTCGCGGGGGACAGGGTACACACCATATATTTT
TRBV5-6	TRBJ1-3	-	CASSKIQGSGNTIYF	TGTGCCAGCAGCAAAATACAGGGCTCTGGAAACACCATATATTTT
TRBV7-3	TRBJ2-2	TRBD1	CASSSGTGDTGELFF	TGTGCCAGCAGCTCCGGGACAGGGGACACCGGGGAGCTGTTTTTT
TRBV24-1	TRBJ2-1	TRBD1	CATSDSGTGERGEQFF	TGTGCCACCAGTGACTCCGGGACAGGCGAACGTGGTGAGCAGTTCTTC
TRBV5-1	TRBJ2-5	-	CASATTQETQYF	TGCGCCAGCGCGACAACCCAAGAGACCCAGTACTTC
TRBV5-4	TRBJ2-7	-	CASSTDSYEQYF	TGTGCCAGCAGCACGGACTCGTACGAGCAGTACTTC
TRBV4-1	TRBJ1-2	-	CASSQDRLALQGYTF	TGCGCCAGCAGCCAAGATCGATTGGCGCTACAGGGCTACACCTTC
TRBV5-1	TRBJ2-5	TRBD2	CASSAGLLGGTQYF	TGCGCCAGCAGCGCGGGACTACTGGGAGGAACCCAGTACTTC
TRBV7-2	TRBJ1-1	-	CASSLVAGRNTEAFF	TGTGCCAGCAGCTTAGTGGCGGGCCGGAACACTGAAGCTTTCTTT
TRBV18	TRBJ2-3	-	CASSPTRVDTQYF	TGTGCCAGCTCACCAACCCGGGTAGATACGCAGTATTTT
TRBV5-1	TRBJ1-2	TRBD1	CASSSYTGAGGYTF	TGCGCCAGCAGCTCCTACACAGGGGCGGGCGGCTACACCTTC